This T cell receptor (beta chain) originates from a study of cytomegalovirus exposure and HLA in healthy donors. General study points: Cytomegalovirus-associated TCR beta chains were listed, numbering roughly 150.

CDR3 length: 15 residues. Trimming stripped 2 bases from V and 2 bases from J, with 11 bases between. Germline values: CDR1 SGHTS, CDR2 YDEGEE. Points on this clone: Antigen unknown.

13 Jbeta primers and 60 Vbeta primers were used for the PCR. Clones were sequenced by immunoSEQ multiplex PCR, and TCRdb holds only the in-frame ones, with some missing. In the table there are 100,000 or so clones, about 81% of which are singletons. V and J are TRBV5-8 and TRBJ2-1; tentatively, D is TRBD2 (5 bases). The TCR comes from a man younger than 45 in good health and CMV-seronegative. Sequencing input: PBMCs. The CDR3 loop is CASSLTSMTYNEQFF. The CDR3 DNA is TGTGCCAGCAGCTTAACTAGTATGACCTACAATGAGCAGTTCTTC.